This T cell receptor beta chain was sequenced in a study of blood T cell repertoires in COVID-19. Study background: The cDNA or gDNA used as material had been derived from T cells, B-cell-depleted T cells, or PBMCs.

This CDR3 contains 13 residues. Per the germline V gene, CDR1 is KGHSH and CDR2 is LQKENI. As handled by the study authors: The assay estimated nucleated cells by amplifying reference gene primers. The table came from immunoSEQ multiplex PCR; TCRdb's copy has only in-frame clones and leaves some out. Clonal size and the V and J genes are those of that table, whereas D and trimming came from the DNA. This sample has 200,000 to 250,000 clones, with about 88% found just once. On this clone: A junction boundary mismatches the germline segment, possibly from a read error.

This receptor was identified in a woman aged 70 to 79 with active or convalescent COVID-19. The V gene is TRBV18, the J gene TRBJ1-1; no reliable D call. The sequenced sample consisted of peripheral blood. In DNA form, the CDR3 reads TGTGCCAGCTTACCAGGAGTGAACACTGAAGCTTTCTTT. Residues: CASLPGVNTEAFF.